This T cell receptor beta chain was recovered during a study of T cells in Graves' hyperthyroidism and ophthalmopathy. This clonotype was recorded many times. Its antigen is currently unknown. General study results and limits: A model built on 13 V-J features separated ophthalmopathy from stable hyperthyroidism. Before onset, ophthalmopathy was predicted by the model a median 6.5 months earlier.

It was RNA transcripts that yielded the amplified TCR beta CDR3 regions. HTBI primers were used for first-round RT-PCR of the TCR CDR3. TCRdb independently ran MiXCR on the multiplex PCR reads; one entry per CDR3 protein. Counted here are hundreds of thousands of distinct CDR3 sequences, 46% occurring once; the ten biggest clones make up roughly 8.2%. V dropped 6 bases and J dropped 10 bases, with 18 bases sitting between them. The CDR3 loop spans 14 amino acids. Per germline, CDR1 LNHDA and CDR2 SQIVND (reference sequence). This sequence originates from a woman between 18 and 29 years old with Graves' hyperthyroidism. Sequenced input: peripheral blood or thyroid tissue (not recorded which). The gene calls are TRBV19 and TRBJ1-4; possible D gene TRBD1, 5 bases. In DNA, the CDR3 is TGTGCCAGTAGCGTCGGGGCGCGGGGCGGAAAACTGTTTTTT. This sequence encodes CASSVGARGGKLFF.